Below are 4 T cell receptor beta chains sequenced from a single sample in a study of blood T cell repertoires in COVID-19. The method was immunoSEQ multiplex PCR; TCRdb's version includes in-frame clones alone and lacks a portion of them. The repertoire holds under 250,000 clones, with roughly four fifths as singletons. The sequencing input was peripheral blood. The receptors were gathered from an elderly man with acute or convalescent COVID-19.

The rearrangement links TRBV5-1 to TRBJ2-1, with TRBD2 matching 10 bases. The germline gives CDR1 SGHRS, CDR2 YFSETQ. With V trimmed by 1 base and J by 0 bases, 1 base remained unmatched. CDR3 length: 16 residues. The CDR3 is CASSLPSGSSYNEQFF. DNA for the CDR3: TGCGCCAGCAGCTTGCCTAGCGGGAGCTCCTACAATGAGCAGTTCTTC.

The chain uses TRBV3-1 (or the pseudogene TRBV3-2) and TRBJ1-2; TRBD1 might be the D (6 bases). V gave up 4 bases and J gave up 4 bases, with 16 bases separating them. Germline values: CDR1 LGHDT, CDR2 YNNKEL (reference sequence). CDR3 size: 15 residues. CDR3 nucleotides: TGTGCCAGCAGCCTTTACAGGGCTCCACGCTATGGCTACACCTTC. Translating gives CASSLYRAPRYGYTF.

Written as DNA, the CDR3 is TGCGCCAGCAGCCCGGGACAGGGCACTGAAGCTTTCTTT. It translates to CASSPGQGTEAFF. This chain links TRBV5-1 with TRBJ1-1, with 9 bases that match TRBD1. The CDR3 spans 13 residues. V lost 4 bases to trimming and J lost 4 bases; unmatched junction nucleotides: 2. Germline CDR1 SGHRS, CDR2 YFSETQ.

This chain links TRBV7-9 with TRBJ1-2; no clear D gene. The V end lost 1 base, the J end lost 1 base, and 4 bases lay between the germline ends. The CDR3 loop spans 13 amino acids. The germline V gene has CDR1 SEHNR and CDR2 FQNEAQ (reference sequence). The CDR3 sequence is CASSLGGNYGYTF. CDR3 in DNA: TGTGCCAGCAGCTTAGGCGGTAACTATGGCTACACCTTC.